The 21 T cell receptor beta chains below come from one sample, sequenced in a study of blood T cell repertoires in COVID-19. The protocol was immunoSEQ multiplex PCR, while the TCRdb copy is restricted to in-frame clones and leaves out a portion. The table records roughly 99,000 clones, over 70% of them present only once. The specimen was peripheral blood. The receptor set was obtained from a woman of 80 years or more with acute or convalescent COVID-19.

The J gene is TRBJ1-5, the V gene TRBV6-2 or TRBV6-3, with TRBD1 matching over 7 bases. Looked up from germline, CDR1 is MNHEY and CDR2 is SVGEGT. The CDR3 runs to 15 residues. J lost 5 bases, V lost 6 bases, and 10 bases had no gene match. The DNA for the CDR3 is TGTGCCAGCAGCCCCGACAGGGAGCATCATCAGCCCCAGCATTTT. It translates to CASSPDREHHQPQHF.

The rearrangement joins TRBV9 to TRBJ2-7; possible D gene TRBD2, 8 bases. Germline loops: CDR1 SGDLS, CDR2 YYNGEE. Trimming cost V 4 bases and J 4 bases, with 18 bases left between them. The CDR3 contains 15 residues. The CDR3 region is CASSPRAGGQYEQYF. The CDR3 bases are TGTGCCAGCAGCCCCCGCGCGGGGGGACAGTACGAGCAGTACTTC.

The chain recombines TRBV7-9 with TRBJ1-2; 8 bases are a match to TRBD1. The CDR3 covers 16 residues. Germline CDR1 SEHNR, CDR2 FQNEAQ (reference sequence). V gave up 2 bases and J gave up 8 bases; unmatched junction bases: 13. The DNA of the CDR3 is TGTGCCAGCAGCTTACCAGTGGGCAGGGGGCTACGGGGCTACACCTTC. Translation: CASSLPVGRGLRGYTF. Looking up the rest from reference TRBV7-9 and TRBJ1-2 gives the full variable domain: DTGVSQNPRHKITKRGQNVTFRCDPISEHNRLYWYRQTLGQGPEFLTYFQNEAQLEKSRLLSDRFSAERPKGSFSTLEIQRTEQGDSAMYLCASSLPVGRGLRGYTFGSGTRLTVV.

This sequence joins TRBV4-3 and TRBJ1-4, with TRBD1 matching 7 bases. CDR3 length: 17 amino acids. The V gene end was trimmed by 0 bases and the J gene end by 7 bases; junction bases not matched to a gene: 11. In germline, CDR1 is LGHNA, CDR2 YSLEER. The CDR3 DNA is TGCGCCAGCAGCCAAGATGGAGTTCGACAGGGAGGTGAAAAACTGTTTTTT. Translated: CASSQDGVRQGGEKLFF.

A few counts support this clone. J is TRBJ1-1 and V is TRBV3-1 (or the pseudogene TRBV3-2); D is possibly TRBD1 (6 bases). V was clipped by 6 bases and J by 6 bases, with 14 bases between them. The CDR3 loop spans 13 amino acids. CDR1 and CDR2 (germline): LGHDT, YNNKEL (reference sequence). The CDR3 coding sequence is TGTGCCAGCAGACTCGGACAGTCACCTGAAGCTTTCTTT. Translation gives CASRLGQSPEAFF.

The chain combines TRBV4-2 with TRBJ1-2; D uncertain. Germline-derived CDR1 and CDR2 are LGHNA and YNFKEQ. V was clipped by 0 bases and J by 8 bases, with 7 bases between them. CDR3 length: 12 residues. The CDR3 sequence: CASSQDSRGYTF. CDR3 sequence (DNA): TGTGCCAGCAGCCAAGATTCTCGGGGCTACACCTTC.

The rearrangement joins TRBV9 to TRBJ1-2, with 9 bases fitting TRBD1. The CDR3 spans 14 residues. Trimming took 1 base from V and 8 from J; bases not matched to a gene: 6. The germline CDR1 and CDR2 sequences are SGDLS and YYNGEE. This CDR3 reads CASSVTGTGLGYTF. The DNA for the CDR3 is TGTGCCAGCAGCGTAACCGGGACAGGGCTGGGCTACACCTTC.

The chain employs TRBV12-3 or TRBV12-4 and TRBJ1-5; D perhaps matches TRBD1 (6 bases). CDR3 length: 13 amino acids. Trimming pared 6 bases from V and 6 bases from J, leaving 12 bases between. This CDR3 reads CASSPTGFQPQHF. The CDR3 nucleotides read TGTGCCAGCAGCCCCACAGGGTTTCAGCCCCAGCATTTT.

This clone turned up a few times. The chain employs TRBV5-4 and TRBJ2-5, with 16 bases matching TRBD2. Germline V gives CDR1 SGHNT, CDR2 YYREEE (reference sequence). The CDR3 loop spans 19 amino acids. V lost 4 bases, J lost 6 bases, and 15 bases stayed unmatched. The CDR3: CASSLRLGTSGGAVKTQYF. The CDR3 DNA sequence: TGTGCCAGCAGCCTACGCCTGGGGACTAGCGGGGGGGCCGTGAAGACCCAGTACTTC.

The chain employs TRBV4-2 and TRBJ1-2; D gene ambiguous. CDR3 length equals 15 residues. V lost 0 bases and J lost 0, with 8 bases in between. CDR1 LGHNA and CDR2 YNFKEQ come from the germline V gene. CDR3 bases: TGTGCCAGCAGCCAAGATTCCCAGGCTAACTATGGCTACACCTTC. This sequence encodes CASSQDSQANYGYTF.

The CDR3 nucleotides read TGTGCCACCAGTGACCAAACTCGTACTAGCACAGATACGCAGTATTTT. Protein sequence: CATSDQTRTSTDTQYF. V usage is TRBV24-1 and J usage is TRBJ2-3, with D hard to call. V lost 4 bases and J 0 bases, leaving 13 bases between the germline ends. Germline CDR1 KGHDR, CDR2 SFDVKD. This CDR3 contains 16 residues.

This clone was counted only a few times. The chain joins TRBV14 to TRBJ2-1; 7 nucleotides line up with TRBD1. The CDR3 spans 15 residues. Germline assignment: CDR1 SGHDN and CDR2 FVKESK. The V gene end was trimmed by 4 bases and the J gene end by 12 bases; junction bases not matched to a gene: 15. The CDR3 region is CASSLLGPDREGQFF. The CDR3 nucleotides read TGTGCCAGCAGCCTTCTGGGCCCCGACAGGGAAGGGCAGTTCTTC.

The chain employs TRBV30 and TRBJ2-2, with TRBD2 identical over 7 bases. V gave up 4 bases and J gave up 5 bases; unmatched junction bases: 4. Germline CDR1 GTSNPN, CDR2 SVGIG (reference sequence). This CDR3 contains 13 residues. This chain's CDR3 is CAWINGGTGELFF. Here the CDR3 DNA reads TGTGCCTGGATAAACGGGGGGACCGGGGAGCTGTTTTTT.

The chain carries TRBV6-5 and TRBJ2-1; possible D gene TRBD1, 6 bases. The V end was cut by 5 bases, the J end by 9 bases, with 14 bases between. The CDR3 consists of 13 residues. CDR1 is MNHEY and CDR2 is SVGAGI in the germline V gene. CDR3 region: CASSSRLGGEQFF. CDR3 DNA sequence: TGTGCCAGCAGTAGCCGTCTAGGGGGTGAGCAGTTCTTC.

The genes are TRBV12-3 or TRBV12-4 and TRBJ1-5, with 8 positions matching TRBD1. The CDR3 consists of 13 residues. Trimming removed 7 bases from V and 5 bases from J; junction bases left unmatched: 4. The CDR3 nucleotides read TGTGCCAGCACCAGGGACAGGTATCAGCCCCAGCATTTT. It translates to CASTRDRYQPQHF.

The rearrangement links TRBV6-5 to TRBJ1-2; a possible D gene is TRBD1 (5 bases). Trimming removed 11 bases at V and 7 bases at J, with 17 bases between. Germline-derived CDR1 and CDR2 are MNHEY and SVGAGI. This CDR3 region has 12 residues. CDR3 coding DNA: TGTGCCGTTCAGGGTTCCCGCCGTGGCTACACCTTC. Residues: CAVQGSRRGYTF.

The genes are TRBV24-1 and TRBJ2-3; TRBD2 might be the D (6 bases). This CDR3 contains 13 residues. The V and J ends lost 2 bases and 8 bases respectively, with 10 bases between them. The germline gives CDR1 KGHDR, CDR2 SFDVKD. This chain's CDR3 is CATSDSRRGTQYF. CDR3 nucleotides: TGTGCCACCAGTGATTCCCGGCGGGGTACGCAGTATTTT.

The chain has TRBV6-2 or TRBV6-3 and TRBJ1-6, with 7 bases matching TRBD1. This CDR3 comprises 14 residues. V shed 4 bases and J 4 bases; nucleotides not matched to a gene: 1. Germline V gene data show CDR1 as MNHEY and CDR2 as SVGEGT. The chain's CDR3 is CASSSGQYNSPLHF. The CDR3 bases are TGTGCCAGCAGTTCGGGACAGTATAATTCACCCCTCCACTTT.

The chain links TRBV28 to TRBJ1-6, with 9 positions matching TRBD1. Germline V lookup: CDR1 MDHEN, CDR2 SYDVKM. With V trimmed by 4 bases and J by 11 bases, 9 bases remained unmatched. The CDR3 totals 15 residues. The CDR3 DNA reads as TGTGCCAGCAGTTCTCGACAGGGGGGTGTGGCACCCCTCCACTTT. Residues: CASSSRQGGVAPLHF. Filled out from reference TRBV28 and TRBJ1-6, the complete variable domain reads DVKVTQSSRYLVKRTGEKVFLECVQDMDHENMFWYRQDPGLGLRLIYFSYDVKMKEKGDIPEGYSVSREKKERFSLILESASTNQTSMYLCASSSRQGGVAPLHFGNGTRLTVT.

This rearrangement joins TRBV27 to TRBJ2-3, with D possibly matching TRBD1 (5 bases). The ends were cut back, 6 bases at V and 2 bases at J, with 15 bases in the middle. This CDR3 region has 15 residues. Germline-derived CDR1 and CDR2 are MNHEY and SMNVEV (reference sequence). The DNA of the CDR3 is TGTGCCAGCAGCAGACAGACAGCGAACACAGATACGCAGTATTTT. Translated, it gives CASSRQTANTDTQYF.

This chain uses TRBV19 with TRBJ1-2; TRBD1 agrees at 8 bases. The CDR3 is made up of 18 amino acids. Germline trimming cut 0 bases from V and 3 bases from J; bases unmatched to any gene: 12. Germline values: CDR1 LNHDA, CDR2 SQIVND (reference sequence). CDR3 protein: CASSIDAGLQGAYYGYTF. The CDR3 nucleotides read TGTGCCAGTAGTATAGATGCTGGTTTGCAGGGGGCCTACTATGGCTACACCTTC.